This TCR beta chain was found in a study of naive and memory T cell subsets. CDR3 length: 13 amino acids. V dropped 6 bases and J dropped 0 bases, with 9 bases sitting between them. Both TRBC1 and TRBC2 were covered by a beta constant-region primer of two equimolar oligonucleotides. The ligated cDNA underwent four PCR rounds using SP2 and nested alpha and beta constant-region primers. A 12-nucleotide UMI and the SP2 primer were added to the cDNA 3' end by oligonucleotide ligation. MiXCR was run by TCRdb on the UMI-ligation and nested PCR reads, yielding one entry per CDR3 protein. The data show around 100,000 distinct CDR3 sequences, roughly 14% seen once. Findings and limits, study-wide: Especially in CD8 cells, naive repertoires contained a few larger clonotypes, possibly CD45RA-re-expressing memory cells. Findings for naive and memory subsets could not be checked against ground truth. Clonotypes here are unpaired alpha or beta chain sequences.

The table lists this clonotype with a few counts. Its matching antigen is unknown. The chain is built from TRBV12-3 or TRBV12-4 and TRBJ2-7, with D unresolved. Specimen: naive CD8+ T cells from blood. The source is a human donor in good health. As DNA, the CDR3 is TGTGCCAGCAGGGGGTGGGACTCCTACGAGCAGTACTTC. Amino acids: CASRGWDSYEQYF.